This T cell receptor (beta chain) was identified during a study of T cell repertoires in ileal Crohn's disease. Study at large: Thiopurines (fewer than 12) or anti-TNF agents (18) were given postoperatively to about half.

CDR1 and CDR2 (germline): MDHEN, SYDVKM. The length of the CDR3 is 17 residues. The V and J ends lost 3 bases and 0 bases, in that order; junction bases with no gene match: 11. This table comes from immunoSEQ multiplex PCR, and its TCRdb copy is limited to in-frame clones, with some not included. The sample contains around 17,000 clones, around two thirds of which appear only once. This clone is a singleton in its sample. Its antigen is as yet unknown. Findings and caveats of the study: Active smokers at surgery had more clonal expansions than non-smokers. Every patient over 26.8% clonality showed endoscopic recurrence. High-frequency clones were more common in sorted CD8 than CD4 cells.

Sequenced sample: ileal tissue. The chain has TRBV28 and TRBJ2-7; 7 nucleotides agree with TRBD2. The receptor's source is an adult with Crohn's disease. The DNA of the CDR3 is TGTGCCAGCAGTTTTTCCCTCACTAGCGATGACTCCTACGAGCAGTACTTC. It encodes CASSFSLTSDDSYEQYF. Full variable domain (outside the CDR3, taken from reference TRBV28 and TRBJ2-7): DVKVTQSSRYLVKRTGEKVFLECVQDMDHENMFWYRQDPGLGLRLIYFSYDVKMKEKGDIPEGYSVSREKKERFSLILESASTNQTSMYLCASSFSLTSDDSYEQYFGPGTRLTVT.